This T cell receptor beta chain was recovered during a study of control samples from healthy donors and cancer patients. Assay: immunoSEQ multiplex PCR; the TCRdb copy retains only in-frame clones and omits some. The sample comprises some 170,000 clones, about 94% of which are singletons, and roughly 15% rests with the top ten. The receptor was isolated from a man aged 55 to 70 with colorectal cancer. The sequencing input was PBMCs.

CDR3 in DNA: TGTGCCAGCAGCGTAGGTATCCCTAATACGCAGTATTTT. Protein sequence: CASSVGIPNTQYF. The V and J genes are TRBV9 and TRBJ2-3; no firm D call. In germline, CDR1 is SGDLS, CDR2 YYNGEE. Trimming stripped 0 bases from V and 7 bases from J, with 9 bases between. This CDR3 has 13 amino acids.